The subject of this entry is one T cell receptor beta chain. The entry originates in a study of T cells in localized non-small cell lung cancer. The assay was immunoSEQ multiplex PCR, and TCRdb's table has in-frame clones only and misses some. This table has 45,000 to 65,000 clones, about 87% appearing once. The CDR3 loop spans 12 amino acids. With 0 bases removed from V and 7 bases from J, the gap between germline ends came to 6 bases. CDR1 and CDR2 from the germline V gene are SEHNR and FQNEAQ (reference sequence). J is TRBJ1-1 and V is TRBV7-9, with D uncertain. This specimen was peripheral blood, taken before any cancer treatment. The clonotype originates from a man aged 40 to 69 with stage I squamous cell lung carcinoma. The CDR3 is CASSLAPSEAFF. CDR3 coding DNA: TGTGCCAGCAGCTTAGCACCGAGTGAAGCTTTCTTT.